One sample yielded the 31 T cell receptor beta chains listed below, sequenced in a study of Ad26.COV2.S vaccination and SARS-CoV-2 variants. Some clones are missing from TCRdb's copy, which holds only in-frame ones; the method was immunoSEQ multiplex PCR. In the table there are a few hundred thousand clones, approximately 90% of which are singletons. Treatment here: around 19 received Ad26.COV2.S at low or high dose, single or two shots; roughly five received placebo; per-sample allocation not given. The samples date from day 63 after the first vaccine or placebo injection. Sequencing was performed on peripheral blood, taken in a trial of Ad26.COV2.S vaccine versus placebo. The receptors derive from a person between 18 and 65 years old who received the Ad26.COV2.S COVID-19 vaccine or a placebo.

This clone was seen just once. Germline is not matched at one junction end, which may reflect a read error. The rearrangement links TRBV7-2 to TRBJ1-2, with D tentatively TRBD1 (5 bases). There are 15 residues in the CDR3. Germline V lookup: CDR1 SGHTA, CDR2 FQGNSA. This chain's CDR3 is CASNLRAGYVDGYTF. DNA for the CDR3: TGTGCCAGCAACTTACGGGCAGGGTATGTGGATGGCTACACCTTC. Full variable domain (outside the CDR3, taken from reference TRBV7-2 and TRBJ1-2): GAGVSQSPSNKVTEKGKDVELRCDPISGHTALYWYRQSLGQGLEFLIYFQGNSAPDKSGLPSDRFSAERTGGSVSTLTIQRTQQEDSAVYLCASNLRAGYVDGYTFGSGTRLTVV.

This chain joins TRBV19 and TRBJ1-1, with D maybe TRBD1 (5 bases). Trimming cost V 3 bases and J 7 bases, with 12 bases left between them. The length of the CDR3 is 13 residues. CDR1 and CDR2 (germline): LNHDA, SQIVND (reference sequence). The chain's CDR3 is CASSMWGGDEAFF. The CDR3 DNA sequence: TGTGCCAGTAGTATGTGGGGCGGAGATGAAGCTTTCTTT.

The chain carries TRBV5-6 and TRBJ2-5; 11 positions agree with TRBD1. The CDR3 extends over 15 amino acids. CDR1 is SGHDT and CDR2 is YYEEEE in the germline V gene. J was trimmed by 4 bases and V by 7 bases; bases with no gene match: 9. The CDR3 sequence is CASRKWGQGVETQYF. CDR3 DNA sequence: TGTGCCAGCCGGAAATGGGGACAGGGGGTAGAGACCCAGTACTTC.

DNA of the CDR3: TGCGCCAGCAGAAGCGAGGGGGGTAACACTGAAGCTTTCTTT. Translated: CASRSEGGNTEAFF. V usage is TRBV4-3 and J usage is TRBJ1-1, with D possibly being TRBD1 (6 bases). The CDR3 extends over 14 amino acids. Germline V CDR1 and CDR2: LGHNA, YSLEER. V was shortened by 6 bases and J by 2 bases, with 13 bases between the two germline ends.

This sequence joins TRBV4-3 and TRBJ1-1; possible D gene TRBD1, 5 bases. CDR3 length equals 15 residues. CDR1 LGHNA and CDR2 YSLEER come from the germline V gene. Trimming removed 3 bases from V and 9 bases from J, with 20 bases in between. CDR3 residues: CASSQAPQGSGKAFF. The DNA of the CDR3 is TGCGCCAGCAGCCAGGCTCCCCAGGGTTCGGGTAAAGCTTTCTTT.

The chain has TRBV7-9 and TRBJ2-2; 13 bases map to TRBD2. J gave up 6 bases and V 6 bases, and 7 bases lay outside the gene matches. CDR1 and CDR2 from the germline V gene are SEHNR and FQNEAQ (reference sequence). CDR3 length: 16 residues. CDR3 sequence: CASRKTSGGPAGELFF. The CDR3 DNA reads as TGTGCCAGCAGGAAGACTAGCGGGGGGCCAGCCGGGGAGCTGTTTTTT.

The table lists this clone with a few counts. This chain links TRBV19 with TRBJ1-2, with unresolved D. This CDR3 is built from 16 residues. Per the germline V gene, CDR1 is LNHDA and CDR2 is SQIVND (reference sequence). Trimming removed 4 bases from V and 8 bases from J, with 23 bases in between. DNA for the CDR3: TGTGCCAGTAGTAATCTATCCCCTTATGATTCGGGCGGCTACACCTTC. The encoded protein is CASSNLSPYDSGGYTF.

V and J are TRBV5-6 and TRBJ1-2; perhaps TRBD1 as D (6 bases). The CDR3 is made up of 18 amino acids. Trimming shortened V by 4 bases and J by 3 bases, and 25 bases separated the two germline ends. CDR1 and CDR2 from the germline V gene are SGHDT and YYEEEE. The CDR3 sequence: CASSPVVGQGTNHYGYTF. The CDR3, as DNA: TGTGCCAGCAGCCCCGTTGTAGGGCAGGGGACGAACCACTATGGCTACACCTTC.

In regard to this clone: Other DNA sequences in this sample translate to the same CDR3. The V and J genes are TRBV5-1 and TRBJ1-1; TRBD1 agrees at 9 bases. CDR3 size: 14 residues. The junction had 6 bases not matched to a gene; V was cut back by 4 bases and J by 5 bases. Germline-derived CDR1 and CDR2 are SGHRS and YFSETQ. In DNA, the CDR3 is TGCGCCAGCAGCCCTGGGACAGGGAGGACTGAAGCTTTCTTT. It codes for CASSPGTGRTEAFF.

The chain carries TRBV6-5 and TRBJ2-3; 9 bases fit TRBD2. The J segment lost 2 bases and the V segment lost 10 bases, leaving 10 bases of the junction unmatched. Germline loops: CDR1 MNHEY, CDR2 SVGAGI. The CDR3 contains 15 residues. The CDR3 reads CATPRLAGPTDTQYF. As DNA, the CDR3 is TGTGCCACCCCCCGGCTAGCGGGACCCACAGATACGCAGTATTTT.

The chain links TRBV24-1 to TRBJ1-4; D gene unclear. The V end was cut by 6 bases, the J end by 6 bases, with 16 bases between. CDR1 KGHDR and CDR2 SFDVKD come from the germline V gene. The CDR3 runs 15 residues. The CDR3 DNA follows: TGTGCCACCAGTTACAACAGTAAAGACCATGAAAAACTGTTTTTT. Translated, it gives CATSYNSKDHEKLFF.

The gene calls are TRBV9 and TRBJ2-7, with TRBD2 matching over 11 bases. This CDR3 spans 16 amino acids. Trimming cost V 1 base and J 1 base; bases outside gene matches: 4. CDR1 is SGDLS and CDR2 is YYNGEE in the germline V gene. The CDR3, as DNA: TGTGCCAGCAGCGTATCCACTAGCGGGGGATCCTACGAGCAGTACTTC. Its translation is CASSVSTSGGSYEQYF.

The chain carries TRBV4-3 and TRBJ1-2, with D possibly matching TRBD1 (5 bases). CDR1 LGHNA and CDR2 YSLEER come from the germline V gene. V dropped 0 bases and J dropped 8 bases, with 22 bases sitting between them. CDR3 length: 17 residues. The DNA for the CDR3 is TGCGCCAGCAGCCAAGAATGGGGCCGGGCAACTCGAGGGGGCTACACCTTC. This translates into CASSQEWGRATRGGYTF.

The chain joins TRBV27 to TRBJ2-2, with D uncertain. Per the germline V gene, CDR1 is MNHEY and CDR2 is SMNVEV (reference sequence). There are 14 residues in the CDR3. Trimming removed 1 base from V and 4 bases from J, with 7 bases in between. This CDR3 reads CASSLFPGTGELFF. DNA for the CDR3: TGTGCCAGCAGTTTATTCCCAGGCACCGGGGAGCTGTTTTTT.

This rearrangement joins TRBV5-4 to TRBJ2-3; D could derive from TRBD1 or TRBD2 (5 bases each). This CDR3 contains 13 residues. Trimming removed 1 base from V and 6 bases from J, with 9 bases in between. The germline V gene has CDR1 SGHNT and CDR2 YYREEE (reference sequence). As DNA, the CDR3 is TGTGCCAGCAGCTTGCCAGGGAGTGATACGCAGTATTTT. Translation gives CASSLPGSDTQYF.

The gene calls are TRBV12-3 or TRBV12-4 and TRBJ1-2; the D gene is possibly TRBD1 (6 bases). The CDR3 sequence is 12 residues long. V lost 5 bases to trimming and J lost 5 bases, with 9 bases between them. The CDR3 sequence: CASSPDRYGYTF. The CDR3 nucleotides read TGTGCCAGCAGTCCTGACAGGTATGGCTACACCTTC.

J is TRBJ1-2 and V is TRBV7-9; TRBD1 matches 7 bases. V was pared by 1 base and J by 10 bases, with 12 bases of the junction left unmatched. The germline V gene encodes CDR1 SEHNR and CDR2 FQNEAQ (reference sequence). This CDR3 has 15 residues. The CDR3 loop reads CASSLVVVQGNVYTF. CDR3 in DNA: TGTGCCAGCAGCTTAGTCGTGGTACAGGGGAATGTCTACACCTTC.

The chain recombines TRBV5-4 with TRBJ1-2, with a possible D match to TRBD1 (5 bases). The germline V gene has CDR1 SGHNT and CDR2 YYREEE (reference sequence). The V and J ends lost 4 bases and 8 bases respectively, with 15 bases between them. The CDR3 runs 13 residues. The CDR3 sequence: CASSPGPLEGYTF. The CDR3 DNA follows: TGTGCCAGCAGCCCGGGACCCCTCGAGGGCTACACCTTC.

This chain uses TRBV29-1 with TRBJ1-2; D gene uncertain. CDR1 and CDR2 from the germline V gene are SQVTM and ANQGSEA. The CDR3 is made up of 11 amino acids. The V end was cut by 4 bases, the J end by 5 bases, with 8 bases between. CDR3 in amino acids: CSVGTVYGYTF. The CDR3 nucleotides are TGCAGCGTTGGTACAGTTTATGGCTACACCTTC. The entire variable domain, with the rest obtained from reference TRBV29-1 and TRBJ1-2, is as follows: SAVISQKPSRDICQRGTSLTIQCQVDSQVTMMFWYRQQPGQSLTLIATANQGSEATYESGFVIDKFPISRPNLTFSTLTVSNMSPEDSSIYLCSVGTVYGYTFGSGTRLTVV.

In its sample, this clone was seen once. The chain recombines TRBV28 with TRBJ1-5; 8 bases align to TRBD1. This CDR3 contains 15 residues. CDR1 MDHEN and CDR2 SYDVKM come from the germline V gene. V trimming: 5 bases; J trimming: 1 base; junction bases outside the gene matches: 4. The CDR3 DNA reads as TGTGCCAGCAGTACCAGGGGGCTGAGCAATCAGCCCCAGCATTTT. Its protein product is CASSTRGLSNQPQHF.

The rearrangement uses TRBV9 and TRBJ2-2; a weak D match, TRBD1 (5 bases). V was trimmed by 5 bases and J by 0 bases, leaving 8 bases between them. The CDR3 is made up of 14 amino acids. Germline assignment: CDR1 SGDLS and CDR2 YYNGEE. This CDR3 reads CASSGRANTGELFF. The CDR3 DNA is TGTGCCAGCAGTGGCAGGGCGAACACCGGGGAGCTGTTTTTT.

The chain employs TRBV6-2 or TRBV6-3 and TRBJ1-2, with D unclear. Germline V gene lookup returns CDR1 MNHEY and CDR2 SVGEGT. Trimming pared 2 bases from V and 4 bases from J, leaving 8 bases between. This CDR3 has 13 residues. The CDR3 is CASSYGGSYGYTF. The CDR3 bases are TGTGCCAGCAGTTACGGTGGCAGCTATGGCTACACCTTC.

The V and J genes are TRBV7-9 and TRBJ2-5; the match to TRBD1 covers 11 bases. The length of the CDR3 is 15 residues. CDR1 and CDR2 (germline): SEHNR, FQNEAQ (reference sequence). J gave up 5 bases and V 4 bases, and 6 bases lay outside the gene matches. The CDR3 loop is CASSSGTGGGETQYF. The CDR3 nucleotides read TGTGCCAGCAGCTCGGGGACAGGGGGTGGCGAGACCCAGTACTTC.

CDR3 DNA sequence: TGTGCCAGCAGTTTCTCGGCAGTGAGGGGTGAAAAACTGTTTTTT. Translated: CASSFSAVRGEKLFF. The V and J genes are TRBV27 and TRBJ1-4; weak D call: TRBD1 (5 bases). Between the trimmed V and J ends, which lost 3 bases and 7 bases, there was a span of 15 bases. Per germline, CDR1 MNHEY and CDR2 SMNVEV (reference sequence). This CDR3 has 15 amino acids.

The chain has TRBV4-3 and TRBJ2-7; TRBD1 matches 8 bases. Per germline, CDR1 LGHNA and CDR2 YSLEER. The J segment lost 2 bases and the V segment lost 2 bases, leaving 5 bases of the junction unmatched. The length of the CDR3 is 15 residues. CDR3 amino acids: CASSQLQGETYEQYF. Written as DNA, the CDR3 is TGCGCCAGCAGCCAATTACAGGGGGAGACCTACGAGCAGTACTTC.

This clone was found once. The sample contains more than one DNA sequence encoding this CDR3. The J gene is TRBJ1-1, the V gene TRBV6-5; D remains ambiguous. V was shortened by 3 bases and J by 0 bases, with 8 bases between the two germline ends. Per the germline V gene, CDR1 is MNHEY and CDR2 is SVGAGI. The CDR3 covers 14 residues. CDR3 bases: TGTGCCAGCAGTTATGGACGGTTGAACACTGAAGCTTTCTTT. Translation gives CASSYGRLNTEAFF.

V usage is TRBV24-1 and J usage is TRBJ2-2, with 12 bases that match TRBD1. With V trimmed by 8 bases and J by 2 bases, 11 bases remained unmatched. The CDR3 spans 18 residues. Germline lookup yields CDR1 KGHDR and CDR2 SFDVKD. The CDR3 spells CATTLGQGANFNTGELFF. CDR3 coding DNA: TGTGCCACCACCCTGGGACAGGGGGCCAACTTTAACACCGGGGAGCTGTTTTTT.

The chain links TRBV4-1 to TRBJ2-7, with D hard to call. CDR1 is MGHRA, CDR2 YSYEKL, per germline. V gave up 1 base and J gave up 0 bases, with 10 bases separating them. This CDR3 spans 15 amino acids. CDR3 protein: CASSQGPSSSYEQYF. In DNA, the CDR3 is TGCGCCAGCAGCCAAGGCCCTAGTAGCTCCTACGAGCAGTACTTC.

The V and J genes are TRBV5-1 and TRBJ2-7; 8 positions match TRBD1. Germline lookup yields CDR1 SGHRS and CDR2 YFSETQ. Trimming at V came to 4 bases and at J to 6 bases, leaving 3 bases not matched to a gene. The CDR3 is 12 amino acids. The CDR3 DNA is TGCGCCAGCAGCCTAGGACAGGGCGAGCAGTACTTC. It codes for CASSLGQGEQYF.

The chain employs TRBV19 and TRBJ2-1; D is uncertain. The germline V gene encodes CDR1 LNHDA and CDR2 SQIVND (reference sequence). The CDR3 contains 12 residues. Trimming pared 1 base from V and 7 bases from J, leaving 5 bases between. The CDR3 loop reads CASSIVKNEQFF. The CDR3 bases are TGTGCCAGTAGTATAGTTAAGAATGAGCAGTTCTTC.

This clone was found once. The chain recombines TRBV27 with TRBJ2-6; 7 bases match TRBD1. Germline loops: CDR1 MNHEY, CDR2 SMNVEV (reference sequence). After removal of 7 bases from V and 3 bases from J, the junction contained 12 bases not matched to a gene. The CDR3 is 17 residues long. This CDR3 reads CASKGQLGSVGANVLTF. The DNA for the CDR3 is TGTGCCAGCAAGGGACAGCTAGGATCTGTTGGGGCCAACGTCCTGACTTTC.